The rows below give T cell receptor beta chains drawn from one sample of a study of neoadjuvant anti-PD-1 for oral cavity cancer. Clones were read by immunoSEQ multiplex PCR, and TCRdb kept only the in-frame ones, dropping some. The data show approximately 42,000 clones, approximately 80% seen once. The specimen comprised PBMCs, sampled after nivolumab (anti-PD-1) treatment. These receptors came from a person aged 35-79 years with oral cavity squamous cell carcinoma. Each CDR3 is given with its conserved first and last residue. The order of the fields is J gene, clone size, D gene, V gene, CDR3 protein, CDR3 DNA. D genes are given only for firm matches. Rows may omit the clone size; those that give it use once, few, many or a size class.

J: TRBJ1-5
size: -
D: -
V: TRBV19
CDR3: CASSLGVGNQPQHF
DNA: TGTGCCAGTAGTCTGGGGGTAGGAAATCAGCCCCAGCATTTT

J: TRBJ2-3
size: -
D: TRBD2
V: TRBV6-4
CDR3: CASSEASGRPNTQYF
DNA: TGTGCCAGCAGTGAGGCTAGCGGGAGGCCAAATACGCAGTATTTT

J: TRBJ1-2
size: -
D: TRBD1
V: TRBV25-1
CDR3: CASSEPGRQGAARGYTF
DNA: TGTGCCAGCAGTGAACCCGGGAGGCAGGGGGCAGCGCGAGGCTACACCTTC

J: TRBJ1-5
size: -
D: -
V: TRBV15
CDR3: CATSRDENSYQPQHF
DNA: TGTGCCACCAGCAGAGATGAAAACAGTTATCAGCCCCAGCATTTT

J: TRBJ1-2
size: once
D: -
V: TRBV5-3
CDR3: CARSYPSRGGSGYTF
DNA: TGTGCCAGAAGCTACCCGAGTAGGGGGGGTTCTGGCTACACCTTC

J: TRBJ2-3
size: -
D: TRBD2
V: TRBV7-3
CDR3: CASSSGLAGGADTQYF
DNA: TGTGCCAGCAGCTCAGGACTAGCGGGAGGTGCAGATACGCAGTATTTT

J: TRBJ1-1
size: -
D: TRBD1
V: TRBV7-9
CDR3: CASRLTGENTEAFF
DNA: TGTGCCAGCAGACTTACAGGGGAGAACACTGAAGCTTTCTTT

J: TRBJ1-5
size: -
D: -
V: TRBV9
CDR3: CASSAQNNQPQHF
DNA: TGTGCCAGCAGCGCCCAGAACAATCAGCCCCAGCATTTT

J: TRBJ2-1
size: -
D: -
V: TRBV5-1
CDR3: CASSLSPGGEQFF
DNA: TGCGCCAGCAGCTTGTCCCCCGGGGGTGAGCAGTTCTTC

J: TRBJ2-2
size: once
D: TRBD2
V: TRBV19
CDR3: CASSTPLAGDPNTGELFF
DNA: TGTGCCAGTAGTACTCCACTAGCGGGGGATCCAAACACCGGGGAGCTGTTTTTT

J: TRBJ1-1
size: -
D: -
V: TRBV9
CDR3: CASSAGVVTEAFF
DNA: TGTGCCAGCAGCGCCGGGGTGGTAACTGAAGCTTTCTTT

J: TRBJ2-1
size: -
D: -
V: TRBV29-1
CDR3: CSVEAKGIEQFF
DNA: TGCAGCGTTGAAGCGAAGGGTATTGAGCAGTTCTTC

J: TRBJ2-5
size: -
D: TRBD1
V: TRBV9
CDR3: CASSVGQGDGETQYF
DNA: TGTGCCAGCAGCGTAGGACAGGGCGATGGAGAGACCCAGTACTTC

J: TRBJ2-1
size: -
D: TRBD2
V: TRBV29-1
CDR3: CSVTTSGRSYNEQFF
DNA: TGCAGCGTGACGACTAGCGGGCGGTCGTACAATGAGCAGTTCTTC

J: TRBJ1-3
size: -
D: -
V: TRBV28
CDR3: CASSFYRAGNTIYF
DNA: TGTGCCAGCAGTTTCTACAGGGCTGGAAACACCATATATTTT

J: TRBJ1-2
size: -
D: -
V: TRBV19
CDR3: CASSIVGGGYGYTF
DNA: TGTGCCAGTAGTATTGTCGGGGGCGGCTATGGCTACACCTTC

J: TRBJ1-3
size: -
D: -
V: TRBV10-2
CDR3: CASSDNSGNTIYF
DNA: TGCGCCAGCAGTGACAACTCTGGAAACACCATATATTTT

J: TRBJ1-6
size: -
D: -
V: TRBV19
CDR3: CASSSGIDNSPLHF
DNA: TGTGCCAGTAGTAGCGGGATTGATAATTCACCCCTCCACTTT

J: TRBJ1-2
size: few
D: -
V: TRBV2
CDR3: CASSERGGYGYTF
DNA: TGTGCCAGCAGTGAAAGGGGGGGATATGGCTACACCTTC

J: TRBJ2-7
size: -
D: -
V: TRBV6-1
CDR3: CASSGVQGGGYEQYF
DNA: TGTGCCAGCAGTGGAGTACAGGGAGGGGGCTACGAGCAGTACTTC

J: TRBJ1-1
size: -
D: TRBD1
V: TRBV6-1
CDR3: CASSAWDRAGTEAFF
DNA: TGTGCCAGCAGTGCCTGGGACAGGGCAGGGACTGAAGCTTTCTTT

J: TRBJ2-7
size: once
D: TRBD2
V: TRBV6-6
CDR3: CASTLGSGVTEQYF
DNA: TGTGCCAGCACCCTGGGTAGCGGGGTTACCGAGCAGTACTTC

J: TRBJ2-5
size: -
D: TRBD2
V: TRBV4-1
CDR3: CASSQDPGLAGTETQYF
DNA: TGCGCCAGCAGCCAAGATCCCGGACTAGCGGGAACGGAGACCCAGTACTTC

J: TRBJ2-7
size: -
D: -
V: TRBV11-2
CDR3: CASRQIPGNEQYF
DNA: TGTGCCAGCAGACAAATTCCAGGGAACGAGCAGTACTTC

J: TRBJ2-3
size: -
D: -
V: TRBV5-6
CDR3: CASSSERADTQYF
DNA: TGTGCCAGCAGCTCGGAGAGGGCAGATACGCAGTATTTT

J: TRBJ2-3
size: -
D: -
V: TRBV9
CDR3: CASSPRLSTDTQYF
DNA: TGTGCCAGCAGCCCGAGGCTTTCCACAGATACGCAGTATTTT

J: TRBJ2-2
size: -
D: -
V: TRBV5-1
CDR3: CASSVGLISGTGELFF
DNA: TGCGCCAGCAGCGTGGGGTTGATCTCGGGAACCGGGGAGCTGTTTTTT

J: TRBJ1-1
size: -
D: TRBD1
V: TRBV28
CDR3: CASSFPLGTGKDTEAFF
DNA: TGTGCCAGCAGTTTCCCGCTAGGGACAGGGAAGGACACTGAAGCTTTCTTT

J: TRBJ2-1
size: -
D: TRBD1
V: TRBV6-6
CDR3: CASSRDSHNEQFF
DNA: TGTGCCAGCAGTCGGGACAGCCACAATGAGCAGTTCTTC

J: TRBJ2-7
size: few
D: TRBD1
V: TRBV7-8
CDR3: CASSPYRGYEQYF
DNA: TGTGCCAGCAGCCCCTACAGGGGCTACGAGCAGTACTTC